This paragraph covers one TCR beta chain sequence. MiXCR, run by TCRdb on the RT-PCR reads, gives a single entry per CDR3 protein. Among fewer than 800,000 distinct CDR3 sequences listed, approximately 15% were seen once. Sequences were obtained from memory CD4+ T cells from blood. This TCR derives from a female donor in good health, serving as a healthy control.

CDR3 DNA sequence: TGTGCCAGCAGCTTTGCTACAGCTGAAGCTTTCTTT. Translation: CASSFATAEAFF. The V gene is TRBV5-6, the J gene TRBJ1-1, with unresolved D. V lost 2 bases to trimming and J lost 6 bases, with 8 bases between them. Germline CDR1 and CDR2: SGHDT and YYEEEE. The CDR3 consists of 12 residues.